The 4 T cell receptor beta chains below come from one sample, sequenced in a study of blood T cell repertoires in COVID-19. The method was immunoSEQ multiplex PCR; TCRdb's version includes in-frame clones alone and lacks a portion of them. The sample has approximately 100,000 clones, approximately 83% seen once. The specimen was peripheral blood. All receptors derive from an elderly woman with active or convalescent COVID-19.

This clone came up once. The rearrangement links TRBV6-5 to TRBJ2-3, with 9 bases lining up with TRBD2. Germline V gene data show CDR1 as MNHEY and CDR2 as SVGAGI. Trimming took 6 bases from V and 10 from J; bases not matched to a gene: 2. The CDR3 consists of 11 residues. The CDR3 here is CASRGLAAQYF. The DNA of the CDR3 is TGTGCCAGCAGGGGACTAGCTGCGCAGTATTTT.

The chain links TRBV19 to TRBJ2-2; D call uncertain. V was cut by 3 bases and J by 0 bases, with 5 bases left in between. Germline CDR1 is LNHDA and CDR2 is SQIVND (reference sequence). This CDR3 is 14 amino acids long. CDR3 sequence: CASSIQANTGELFF. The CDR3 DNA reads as TGTGCCAGTAGTATTCAGGCGAACACCGGGGAGCTGTTTTTT.

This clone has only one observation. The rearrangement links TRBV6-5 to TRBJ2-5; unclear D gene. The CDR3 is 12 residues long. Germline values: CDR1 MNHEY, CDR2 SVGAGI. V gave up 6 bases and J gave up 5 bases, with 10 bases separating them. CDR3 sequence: CASSRYWETQYF. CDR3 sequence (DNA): TGTGCCAGCAGCCGGTATTGGGAGACCCAGTACTTC.

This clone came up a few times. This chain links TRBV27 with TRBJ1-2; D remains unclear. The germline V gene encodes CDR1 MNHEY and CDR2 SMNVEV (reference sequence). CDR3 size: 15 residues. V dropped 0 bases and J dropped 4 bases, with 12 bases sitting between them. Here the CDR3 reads CASSLSIGQIYGYTF. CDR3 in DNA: TGTGCCAGCAGTTTATCGATTGGTCAGATCTATGGCTACACCTTC.